These T cell receptor beta chains were read from a single sample in a study of cytomegalovirus exposure and HLA in healthy donors. Profiling relied on immunoSEQ multiplex PCR, and the TCRdb table lists in-frame clones only, not all of them. The table has around 63,000 clones, roughly 80% seen once. Sample: PBMCs. The receptors derive from a woman in her twenties or thirties in good health and CMV-seronegative. The CDR3 runs from the conserved cysteine through the conserved F or W. The D gene is left open where the match is weak. The size entry is marked missing in some rows and otherwise reads once, few, many or a size class.

v_gene: TRBV9; d_gene: NA; abundance: few; j_gene: TRBJ1-4; CDR3nt: TGTGCCAGCAGCGAAGGGGACACCACTCATACTAATGAAAAACTGTTTTTT; CDR3aa: CASSEGDTTHTNEKLFF
v_gene: TRBV12-5; d_gene: TRBD1; abundance: NA; j_gene: TRBJ2-3; CDR3nt: TGTGCTAGTGGTCGGGACAGTCACACAGATACGCAGTATTTT; CDR3aa: CASGRDSHTDTQYF
v_gene: TRBV10-3; d_gene: NA; abundance: NA; j_gene: TRBJ1-1; CDR3nt: TGTGCCATCAGTGAGATAGGGGGCACTGAAGCTTTCTTT; CDR3aa: CAISEIGGTEAFF
v_gene: TRBV7-2; d_gene: NA; abundance: once; j_gene: TRBJ1-2; CDR3nt: TGTGCCAGCAGCGGAGCCCCAGCAGGGATCCTGGACTATGGCTACACCTTC; CDR3aa: CASSGAPAGILDYGYTF
v_gene: TRBV7-8; d_gene: TRBD1; abundance: NA; j_gene: TRBJ2-7; CDR3nt: TGTGCCAGCAGCTCCCCGGGACAGTGGGAGCAGTACTTC; CDR3aa: CASSSPGQWEQYF
v_gene: TRBV7-2; d_gene: TRBD1; abundance: NA; j_gene: TRBJ1-2; CDR3nt: TGTGCCAGCAGGCCGGACAGGGCTCTTGTCTATGGCTACACCTTC; CDR3aa: CASRPDRALVYGYTF
v_gene: TRBV4-1; d_gene: NA; abundance: NA; j_gene: TRBJ1-5; CDR3nt: TGCGCCAGCAGCCGGACAGATAATCAGCCCCAGCATTTT; CDR3aa: CASSRTDNQPQHF
v_gene: TRBV10-3; d_gene: TRBD1; abundance: NA; j_gene: TRBJ1-1; CDR3nt: TGTGCCATCAGCCTAGGGACAGAGAACACTGAAGCTTTCTTT; CDR3aa: CAISLGTENTEAFF
v_gene: TRBV10-3; d_gene: NA; abundance: NA; j_gene: TRBJ1-1; CDR3nt: TGTGCCATCAGTGACTACGACAGTCCCACTGAAGCTTTCTTT; CDR3aa: CAISDYDSPTEAFF
v_gene: TRBV11-2; d_gene: TRBD2; abundance: few; j_gene: TRBJ2-3; CDR3nt: TGTGCCAGCAGCCCCGGTAGCGGGGGGGTACTACGGGCAGATACGCAGTATTTT; CDR3aa: CASSPGSGGVLRADTQYF
v_gene: TRBV9; d_gene: NA; abundance: NA; j_gene: TRBJ2-5; CDR3nt: TGTGCCAGCAGCGTAGATACTAGCAGTCAGAAGACCCAGTACTTC; CDR3aa: CASSVDTSSQKTQYF
v_gene: TRBV5-6; d_gene: NA; abundance: once; j_gene: TRBJ1-6; CDR3nt: TGTGCCAGCAGCTTGGTGGGAAGGGGTTATAATTCACCCCTCCACTTT; CDR3aa: CASSLVGRGYNSPLHF
v_gene: TRBV27; d_gene: TRBD1; abundance: once; j_gene: TRBJ1-4; CDR3nt: TGTGCCAGCAGGGGCCGGGACAGAAGCAAACTGTTTTTT; CDR3aa: CASRGRDRSKLFF
v_gene: TRBV27; d_gene: NA; abundance: NA; j_gene: TRBJ1-2; CDR3nt: TGTGCCAGCAGTTTGAGTAGAGCTAACTATGGCTACACCTTC; CDR3aa: CASSLSRANYGYTF
v_gene: TRBV5-3; d_gene: NA; abundance: once; j_gene: TRBJ2-7; CDR3nt: TGTGCCAGACCTGCGCCAGGGGCCGGCTACGAGCAGTACTTC; CDR3aa: CARPAPGAGYEQYF
v_gene: TRBV2; d_gene: TRBD1; abundance: NA; j_gene: TRBJ1-2; CDR3nt: TGTGCCAGCTCTGGAGGGGGCGATGGCTACACCTTC; CDR3aa: CASSGGGDGYTF
v_gene: TRBV30; d_gene: NA; abundance: NA; j_gene: TRBJ2-1; CDR3nt: TGTGCCTGGGCCAAGGGGATTTACAATGAGCAGTTCTTC; CDR3aa: CAWAKGIYNEQFF
v_gene: TRBV14; d_gene: NA; abundance: NA; j_gene: TRBJ2-1; CDR3nt: TGTGCCAGCAGCCAAGTTCAGGGGCCGGTTAATGAGCAGTTCTTC; CDR3aa: CASSQVQGPVNEQFF
v_gene: TRBV5-4; d_gene: TRBD1; abundance: NA; j_gene: TRBJ2-7; CDR3nt: TGTGCCAGCAGCTCAGCGTCCACAGGGGTCGCCCTCGGGTACGAGCAGTACTTC; CDR3aa: CASSSASTGVALGYEQYF
v_gene: TRBV30; d_gene: TRBD1; abundance: NA; j_gene: TRBJ2-7; CDR3nt: TGTGCCTGGGGTCGACAGGGCTCGCTCTACTTC; CDR3aa: CAWGRQGSLYF
v_gene: TRBV2; d_gene: NA; abundance: NA; j_gene: TRBJ1-5; CDR3nt: TGTGCCAGCAGTTATCCGGATAAAGACCTAGCAAATCAGCCCCAGCATTTT; CDR3aa: CASSYPDKDLANQPQHF
v_gene: TRBV11-3; d_gene: TRBD2; abundance: NA; j_gene: TRBJ2-1; CDR3nt: TGTGCCAGCAGTTGGACTAGCGGAGGCAATGAGCAGTTCTTC; CDR3aa: CASSWTSGGNEQFF
v_gene: TRBV9; d_gene: NA; abundance: NA; j_gene: TRBJ1-2; CDR3nt: TGTGCCAGCAGCGTAGTTGAGGGATATGGCTACACCTTC; CDR3aa: CASSVVEGYGYTF
v_gene: TRBV25-1; d_gene: TRBD1; abundance: few; j_gene: TRBJ1-2; CDR3nt: TGTGCCAGCAGTCCGCGGACAGGGAGTGGCTACACCTTC; CDR3aa: CASSPRTGSGYTF
v_gene: TRBV28; d_gene: TRBD1; abundance: NA; j_gene: TRBJ1-1; CDR3nt: TGTGCCAGCAGTACGGGACAGGGGGCGTCTAACACTGAAGCTTTCTTT; CDR3aa: CASSTGQGASNTEAFF
v_gene: TRBV10-3; d_gene: TRBD2; abundance: NA; j_gene: TRBJ2-1; CDR3nt: TGTGCCATCAGTGAAATAGCGGGGGTGGGTGAGCAGTTCTTC; CDR3aa: CAISEIAGVGEQFF
v_gene: TRBV7-9; d_gene: NA; abundance: once; j_gene: TRBJ1-1; CDR3nt: TGTGCCAGCAGCTTGCCCCCCGGGGCTGAAGCTTTCTTT; CDR3aa: CASSLPPGAEAFF